The 5 T cell receptor beta chains below come from one sample, sequenced in a study of blood T cell repertoires in COVID-19. Measured with immunoSEQ multiplex PCR; TCRdb has only the in-frame clones, and not every one. The data show 250,000 to 300,000 clones, around 93% seen once. Sequenced material: PBMCs or T cells enriched from blood (not recorded which). These receptors were taken from a human donor in a cohort exposed to, infected with or recovered from COVID-19 (not recorded which). The donor label of this sample is uncertain.

V is TRBV7-9 and J is TRBJ1-5, with unresolved D. Trimming took 5 bases from V and 3 from J, leaving 8 bases between them. Germline V lookup: CDR1 SEHNR, CDR2 FQNEAQ (reference sequence). The CDR3 spans 13 residues. Here the CDR3 reads CASSRRDNQPQHF. CDR3 in DNA: TGTGCCAGCAGCCGACGGGACAATCAGCCCCAGCATTTT.

The V call is TRBV19, the J call TRBJ1-3, with 9 bases matching TRBD1. In germline, CDR1 is LNHDA, CDR2 SQIVND (reference sequence). The CDR3 loop spans 16 amino acids. The V gene end was trimmed by 7 bases and the J gene end by 0 bases; junction bases not matched to a gene: 7. DNA of the CDR3: TGTGCCAGTACCCAAGGGACAGGGACCTCTGGAAACACCATATATTTT. Its translation is CASTQGTGTSGNTIYF.

The chain combines TRBV2 with TRBJ1-3; possible D gene TRBD1, 6 bases. The CDR3 has 14 amino acids. Germline CDR1 SNHLY, CDR2 FYNNEI. The V and J ends lost 6 bases and 0 bases respectively, with 9 bases between them. The CDR3 DNA reads as TGTGCCAGCAGCCCAGGGGACTCTGGAAACACCATATATTTT. It codes for CASSPGDSGNTIYF.

This chain connects TRBV3-1 (or the pseudogene TRBV3-2) to TRBJ1-2, with a tentative D call TRBD1 (6 bases). Looked up from germline, CDR1 is LGHDT and CDR2 is YNNKEL (reference sequence). The CDR3 has 14 amino acids. The V gene lost 4 bases and the J gene lost 4 bases, with 13 bases spanning the gap. The CDR3 DNA follows: TGTGCCAGCAGCCTCGAGGGGGTCGGCTATGGCTACACCTTC. This codes for CASSLEGVGYGYTF.

V and J are TRBV5-4 and TRBJ2-7; 9 nucleotides align to TRBD1. Germline trimming cut 3 bases from V and 9 bases from J; bases unmatched to any gene: 13. Looked up from germline, CDR1 is SGHNT and CDR2 is YYREEE (reference sequence). The CDR3 totals 15 residues. In nucleotides, the CDR3 is TGTGCCAGCAGCTCCAAGACAGGGGGGGAATTCGGGCAGTACTTC. Protein product: CASSSKTGGEFGQYF.